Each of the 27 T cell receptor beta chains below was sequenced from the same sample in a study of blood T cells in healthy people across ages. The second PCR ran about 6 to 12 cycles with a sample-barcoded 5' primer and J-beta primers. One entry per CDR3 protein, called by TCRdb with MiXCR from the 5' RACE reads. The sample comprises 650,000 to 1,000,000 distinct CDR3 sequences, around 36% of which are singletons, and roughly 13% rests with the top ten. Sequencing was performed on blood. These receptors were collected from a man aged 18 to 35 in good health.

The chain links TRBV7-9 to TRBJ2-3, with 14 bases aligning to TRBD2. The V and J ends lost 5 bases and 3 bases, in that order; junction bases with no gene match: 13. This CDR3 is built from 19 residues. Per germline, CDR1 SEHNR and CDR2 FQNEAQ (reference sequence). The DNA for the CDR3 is TGTGCCAGCAGCCCTGGGAGACTAGCGGGGGGGCGACGAACAGATACGCAGTATTTT. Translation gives CASSPGRLAGGRRTDTQYF.

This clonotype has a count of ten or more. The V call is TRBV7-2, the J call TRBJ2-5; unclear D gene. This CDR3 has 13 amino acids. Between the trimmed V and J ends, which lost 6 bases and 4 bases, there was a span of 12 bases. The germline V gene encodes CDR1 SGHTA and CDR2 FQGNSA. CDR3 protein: CASSLDVTETQYF. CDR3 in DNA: TGTGCCAGCAGTCTAGACGTCACAGAGACCCAGTACTTC.

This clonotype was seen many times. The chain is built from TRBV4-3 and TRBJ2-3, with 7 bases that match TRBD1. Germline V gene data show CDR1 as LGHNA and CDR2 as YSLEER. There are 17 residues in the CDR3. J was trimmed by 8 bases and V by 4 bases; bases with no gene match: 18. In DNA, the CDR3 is TGCGCCAGCAGCCGGACCATCGGGACAGCACCCGAGGGTACGCAGTATTTT. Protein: CASSRTIGTAPEGTQYF.

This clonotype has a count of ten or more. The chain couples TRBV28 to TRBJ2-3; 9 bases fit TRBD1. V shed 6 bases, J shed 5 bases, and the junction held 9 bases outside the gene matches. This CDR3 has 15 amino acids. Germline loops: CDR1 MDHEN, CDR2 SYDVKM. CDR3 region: CASRKDRGARDTQYF. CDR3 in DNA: TGTGCCAGCAGAAAGGACAGGGGTGCACGAGATACGCAGTATTTT.

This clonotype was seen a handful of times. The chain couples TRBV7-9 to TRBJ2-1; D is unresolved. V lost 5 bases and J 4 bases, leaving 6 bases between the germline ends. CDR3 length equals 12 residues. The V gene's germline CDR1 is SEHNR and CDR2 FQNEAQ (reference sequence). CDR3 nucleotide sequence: TGTGCCAGCAGCCTCCAGTACAATGAGCAGTTCTTC. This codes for CASSLQYNEQFF.

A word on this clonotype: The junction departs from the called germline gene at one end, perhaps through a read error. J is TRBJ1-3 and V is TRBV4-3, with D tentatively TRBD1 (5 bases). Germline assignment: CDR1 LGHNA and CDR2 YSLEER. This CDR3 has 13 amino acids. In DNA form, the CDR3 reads TGCGCCAACAGCCCGGGGCCTGGAAACACCATATATTTT. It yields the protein CANSPGPGNTIYF.

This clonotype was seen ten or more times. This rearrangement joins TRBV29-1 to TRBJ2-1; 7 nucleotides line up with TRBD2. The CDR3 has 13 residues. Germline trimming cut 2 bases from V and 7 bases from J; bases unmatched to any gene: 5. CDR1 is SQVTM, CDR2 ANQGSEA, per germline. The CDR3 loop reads CSVEYLAVNEQFF. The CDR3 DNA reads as TGCAGCGTTGAATATCTAGCGGTGAATGAGCAGTTCTTC.

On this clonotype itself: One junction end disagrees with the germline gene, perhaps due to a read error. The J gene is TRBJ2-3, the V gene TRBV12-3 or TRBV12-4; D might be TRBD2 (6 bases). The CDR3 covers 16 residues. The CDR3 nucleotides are TGTGCCAGCAGCCACCTGGGGAGGTTGAGCACAGATGCGCAGTATTTT. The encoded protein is CASSHLGRLSTDAQYF.

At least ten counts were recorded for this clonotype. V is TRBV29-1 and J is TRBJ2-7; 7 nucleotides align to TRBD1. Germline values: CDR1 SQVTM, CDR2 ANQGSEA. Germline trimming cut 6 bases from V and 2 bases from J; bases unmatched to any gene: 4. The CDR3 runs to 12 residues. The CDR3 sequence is CSVRDRPYEQYF. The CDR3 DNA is TGCAGCGTCCGGGACAGACCCTACGAGCAGTACTTC.

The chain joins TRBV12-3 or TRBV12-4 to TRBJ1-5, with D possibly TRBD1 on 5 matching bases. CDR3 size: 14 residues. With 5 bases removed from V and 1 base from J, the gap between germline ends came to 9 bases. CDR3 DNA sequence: TGTGCCAGCAGTCCCGGGACGAGCAATCAGCCCCAGCATTTT. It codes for CASSPGTSNQPQHF.

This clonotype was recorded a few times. The CDR3 nucleotides are TGTGCCAGCAGGCCCCCGGGGGACAGCCTCTATGGCTACACCTTC. Amino acids: CASRPPGDSLYGYTF. The chain has TRBV28 and TRBJ1-2, with TRBD1 matching over 7 bases. V was pared by 6 bases and J by 4 bases, with 11 bases of the junction left unmatched. The CDR3 spans 15 residues. From germline, CDR1 is MDHEN and CDR2 SYDVKM.

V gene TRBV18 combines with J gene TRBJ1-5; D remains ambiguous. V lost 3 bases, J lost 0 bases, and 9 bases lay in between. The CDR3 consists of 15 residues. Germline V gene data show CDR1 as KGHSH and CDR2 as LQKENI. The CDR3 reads CASSPTSHSNQPQHF. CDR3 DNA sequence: TGTGCCAGCTCACCTACCAGTCATAGCAATCAGCCCCAGCATTTT.

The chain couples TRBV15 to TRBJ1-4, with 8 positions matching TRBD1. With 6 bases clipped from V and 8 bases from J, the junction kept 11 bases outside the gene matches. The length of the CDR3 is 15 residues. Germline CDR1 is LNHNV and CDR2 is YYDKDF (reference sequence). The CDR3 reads CATSTGQGLREKLFF. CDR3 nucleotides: TGTGCCACCAGTACTGGACAGGGCCTAAGGGAAAAACTGTTTTTT.

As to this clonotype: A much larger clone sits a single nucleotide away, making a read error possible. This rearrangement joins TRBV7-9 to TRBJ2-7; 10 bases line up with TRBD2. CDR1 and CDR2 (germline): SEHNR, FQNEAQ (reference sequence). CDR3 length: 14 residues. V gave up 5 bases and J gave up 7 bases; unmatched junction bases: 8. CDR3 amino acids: CASSISGGDNEQYF. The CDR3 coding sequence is TGTGCCAGCAGCATCAGCGGGGGGGACAATGAGCAGTACTTC.

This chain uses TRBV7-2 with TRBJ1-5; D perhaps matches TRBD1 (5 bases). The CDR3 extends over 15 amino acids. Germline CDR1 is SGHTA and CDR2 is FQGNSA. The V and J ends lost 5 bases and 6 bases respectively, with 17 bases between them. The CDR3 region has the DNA TGTGCCAGCAGCGTTTACAATGGGGCATCTCAGCCCCAGCATTTT. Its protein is CASSVYNGASQPQHF.

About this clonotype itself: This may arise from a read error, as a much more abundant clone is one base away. The CDR3 sequence is CAGSPFPGPYEQYF. CDR3 DNA: TGTGCCGGCAGTCCGTTTCCGGGGCCCTACGAGCAGTACTTC. This chain connects TRBV12-3 or TRBV12-4 to TRBJ2-5; D is perhaps TRBD1 or TRBD2 (5 bases each). The J call may not be correct, given that the DNA end is closer to TRBJ2-7. CDR3 length: 14 amino acids.

As DNA, the CDR3 is TGTGCCAGCAGCTTGGCCCCCAGCGGGGGATCCTACGAGCAGTACTTC. This encodes CASSLAPSGGSYEQYF. This chain connects TRBV5-4 to TRBJ2-7; 8 nucleotides agree with TRBD2. Germline loops: CDR1 SGHNT, CDR2 YYREEE (reference sequence). The CDR3 is 16 amino acids. V shed 0 bases and J 1 base; nucleotides not matched to a gene: 6.

The CDR3 loop reads CASSEGAGTSGYTF. For the CDR3, the DNA is TGTGCCAGCAGTGAAGGTGCGGGGACATCTGGCTACACCTTC. This chain joins TRBV25-1 and TRBJ1-2; maybe TRBD1 (6 bases). The ends were cut back, 2 bases at V and 7 bases at J, with 14 bases in the middle. The CDR3 sequence is 14 residues long. Germline V lookup: CDR1 MGHDK, CDR2 SYGVNS.

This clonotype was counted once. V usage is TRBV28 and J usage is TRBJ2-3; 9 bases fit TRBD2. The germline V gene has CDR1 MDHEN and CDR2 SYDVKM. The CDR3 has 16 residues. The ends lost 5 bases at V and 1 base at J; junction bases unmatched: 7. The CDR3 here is CASSLSGGGGTDTQYF. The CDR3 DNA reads TGTGCCAGCAGTCTTAGCGGGGGAGGGGGCACAGATACGCAGTATTTT. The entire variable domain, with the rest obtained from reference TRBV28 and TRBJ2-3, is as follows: DVKVTQSSRYLVKRTGEKVFLECVQDMDHENMFWYRQDPGLGLRLIYFSYDVKMKEKGDIPEGYSVSREKKERFSLILESASTNQTSMYLCASSLSGGGGTDTQYFGPGTRLTVL.

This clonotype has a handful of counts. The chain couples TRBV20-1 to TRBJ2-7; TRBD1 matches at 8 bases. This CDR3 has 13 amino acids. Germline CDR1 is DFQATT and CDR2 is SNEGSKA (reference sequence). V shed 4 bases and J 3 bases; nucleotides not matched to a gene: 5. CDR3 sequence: CSATTGVLYEQYF. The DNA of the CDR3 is TGCAGTGCTACGACAGGGGTCCTCTACGAGCAGTACTTC.

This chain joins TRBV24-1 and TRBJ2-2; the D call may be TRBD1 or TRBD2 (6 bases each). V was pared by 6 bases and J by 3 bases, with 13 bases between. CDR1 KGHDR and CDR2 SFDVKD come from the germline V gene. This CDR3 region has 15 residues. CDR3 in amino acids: CATSSGAVDTGELFF. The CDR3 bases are TGTGCCACCAGTTCGGGGGCTGTCGACACCGGGGAGCTGTTTTTT.

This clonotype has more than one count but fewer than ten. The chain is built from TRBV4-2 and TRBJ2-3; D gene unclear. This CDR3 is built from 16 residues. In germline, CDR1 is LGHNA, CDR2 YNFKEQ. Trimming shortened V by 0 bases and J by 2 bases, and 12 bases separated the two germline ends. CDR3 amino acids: CASSQEVGSYTDTQYF. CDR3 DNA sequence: TGTGCCAGCAGCCAAGAAGTAGGCTCCTACACAGATACGCAGTATTTT.

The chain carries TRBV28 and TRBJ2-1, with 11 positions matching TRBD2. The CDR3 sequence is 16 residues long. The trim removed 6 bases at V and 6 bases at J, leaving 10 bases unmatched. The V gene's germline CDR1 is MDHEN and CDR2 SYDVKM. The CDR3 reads CASRLAGEYTGNEQFF. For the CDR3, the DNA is TGTGCCAGCAGACTAGCGGGGGAGTATACGGGCAATGAGCAGTTCTTC.

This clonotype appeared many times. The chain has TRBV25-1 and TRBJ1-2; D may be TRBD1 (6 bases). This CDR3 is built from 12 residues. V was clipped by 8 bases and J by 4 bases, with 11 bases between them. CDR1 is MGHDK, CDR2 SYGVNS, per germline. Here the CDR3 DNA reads TGTGCCAGCGTCGGACAGCTCTATGGCTACACCTTC. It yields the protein CASVGQLYGYTF.

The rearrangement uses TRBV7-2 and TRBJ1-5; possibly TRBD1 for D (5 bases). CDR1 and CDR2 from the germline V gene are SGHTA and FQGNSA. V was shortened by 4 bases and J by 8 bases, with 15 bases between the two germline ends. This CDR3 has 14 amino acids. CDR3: CASSSLGVLEPQHF. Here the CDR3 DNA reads TGTGCCAGCAGCTCCTTAGGGGTTCTGGAGCCCCAGCATTTT.

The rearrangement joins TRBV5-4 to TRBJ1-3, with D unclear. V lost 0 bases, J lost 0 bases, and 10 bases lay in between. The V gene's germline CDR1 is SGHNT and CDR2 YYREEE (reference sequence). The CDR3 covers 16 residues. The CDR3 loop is CASSLGGAGSGNTIYF. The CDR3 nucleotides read TGTGCCAGCAGCTTGGGAGGCGCGGGCTCTGGAAACACCATATATTTT.

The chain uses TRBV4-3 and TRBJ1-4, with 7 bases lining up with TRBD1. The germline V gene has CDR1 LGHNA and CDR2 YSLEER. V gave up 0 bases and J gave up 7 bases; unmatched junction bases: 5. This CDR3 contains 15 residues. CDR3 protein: CASSQDRGGVEKLFF. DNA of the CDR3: TGCGCCAGCAGCCAAGATCGAGGGGGCGTTGAAAAACTGTTTTTT.